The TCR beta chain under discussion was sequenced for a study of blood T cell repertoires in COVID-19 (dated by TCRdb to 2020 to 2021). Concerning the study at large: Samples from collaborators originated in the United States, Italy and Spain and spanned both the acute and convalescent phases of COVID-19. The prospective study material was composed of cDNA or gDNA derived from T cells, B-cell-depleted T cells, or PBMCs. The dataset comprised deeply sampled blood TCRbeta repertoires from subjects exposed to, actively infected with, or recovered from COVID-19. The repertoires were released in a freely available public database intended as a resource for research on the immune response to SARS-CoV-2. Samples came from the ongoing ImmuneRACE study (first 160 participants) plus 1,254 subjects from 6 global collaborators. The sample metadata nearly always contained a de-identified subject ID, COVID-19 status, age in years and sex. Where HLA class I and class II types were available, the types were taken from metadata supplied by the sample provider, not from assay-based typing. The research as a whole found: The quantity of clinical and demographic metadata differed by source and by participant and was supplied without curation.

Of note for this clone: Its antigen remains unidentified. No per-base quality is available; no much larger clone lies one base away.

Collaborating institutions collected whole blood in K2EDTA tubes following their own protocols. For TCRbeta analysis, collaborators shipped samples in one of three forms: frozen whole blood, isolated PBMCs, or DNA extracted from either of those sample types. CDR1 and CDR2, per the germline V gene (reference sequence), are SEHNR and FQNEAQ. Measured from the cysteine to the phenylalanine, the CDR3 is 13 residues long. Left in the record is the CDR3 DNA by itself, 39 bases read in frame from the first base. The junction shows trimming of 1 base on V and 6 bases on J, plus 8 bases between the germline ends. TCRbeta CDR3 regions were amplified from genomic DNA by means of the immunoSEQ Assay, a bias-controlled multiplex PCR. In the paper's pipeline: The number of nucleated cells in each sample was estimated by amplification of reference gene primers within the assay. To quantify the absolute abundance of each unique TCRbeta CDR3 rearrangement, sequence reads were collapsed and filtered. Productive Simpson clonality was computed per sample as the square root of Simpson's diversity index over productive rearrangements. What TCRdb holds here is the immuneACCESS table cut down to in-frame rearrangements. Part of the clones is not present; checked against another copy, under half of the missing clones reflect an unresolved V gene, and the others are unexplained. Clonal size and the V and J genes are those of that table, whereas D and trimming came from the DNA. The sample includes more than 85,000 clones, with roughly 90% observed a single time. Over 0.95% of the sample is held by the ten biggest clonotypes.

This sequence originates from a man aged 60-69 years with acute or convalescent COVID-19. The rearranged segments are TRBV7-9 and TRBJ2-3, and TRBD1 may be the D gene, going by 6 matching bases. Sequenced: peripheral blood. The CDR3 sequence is CASSLVGADTQYF. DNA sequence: TGTGCCAGCAGCTTAGTGGGGGCCGATACGCAGTATTTT.